Included here is one T cell receptor (beta chain) sequence, with context. The data are from a study of blood T cell repertoires in COVID-19. Background on the study: Samples of COVID-19 (acute and convalescent) were obtained from the United States, Italy and Spain. T cells, B-cell-depleted T cells, or PBMCs supplied cDNA or gDNA.

The authors' processing: Reference gene primer amplification gave estimated nucleated cell counts. Libraries were prepared by immunoSEQ multiplex PCR; TCRdb keeps only in-frame clonotypes and omits some of them. V, J and clone size reflect that table, while D and trimming were determined from the DNA. The repertoire holds tens of thousands of clones, with around 83% as singletons. Germline assignment: CDR1 SEHNR and CDR2 FQNEAQ (reference sequence). V was pared by 3 bases and J by 8 bases, with 17 bases between. CDR3 length: 15 residues. The chain recombines TRBV7-9 with TRBJ2-1; maybe TRBD2 (5 bases). Material for sequencing was peripheral blood. The receptor was derived from a man aged 50-59 years in a cohort sampled during active COVID-19. In DNA, the CDR3 is TGTGCCAGCAGCTTCAAAATTAGCGCGGCTTATGAGCAGTTCTTC. This gives the protein CASSFKISAAYEQFF. The whole variable domain, filled in from reference TRBV7-9 and TRBJ2-1, reads DTGVSQNPRHKITKRGQNVTFRCDPISEHNRLYWYRQTLGQGPEFLTYFQNEAQLEKSRLLSDRFSAERPKGSFSTLEIQRTEQGDSAMYLCASSFKISAAYEQFFGPGTRLTVL.